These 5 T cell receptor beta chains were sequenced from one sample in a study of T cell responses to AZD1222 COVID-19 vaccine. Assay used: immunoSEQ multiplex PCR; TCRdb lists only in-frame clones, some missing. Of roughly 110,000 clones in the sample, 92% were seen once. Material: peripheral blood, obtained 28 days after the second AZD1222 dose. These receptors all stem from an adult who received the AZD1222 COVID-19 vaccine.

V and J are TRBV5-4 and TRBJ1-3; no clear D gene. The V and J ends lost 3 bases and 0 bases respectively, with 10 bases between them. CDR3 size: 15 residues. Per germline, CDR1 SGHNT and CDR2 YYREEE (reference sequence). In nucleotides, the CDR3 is TGTGCCAGCAGCTACGGGGTGGACTCTGGAAACACCATATATTTT. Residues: CASSYGVDSGNTIYF. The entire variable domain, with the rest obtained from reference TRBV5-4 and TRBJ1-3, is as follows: ETGVTQSPTHLIKTRGQQVTLRCSSQSGHNTVSWYQQALGQGPQFIFQYYREEENGRGNFPPRFSGLQFPNYSSELNVNALELDDSALYLCASSYGVDSGNTIYFGEGSWLTVV.

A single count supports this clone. The DNA for the CDR3 is TGTGCCAGCAGTTTACGGACAGGATCTAGCAATCAGCCCCAGCATTTT. The encoded protein is CASSLRTGSSNQPQHF. The chain employs TRBV28 and TRBJ1-5, with 7 nucleotides matching TRBD1. Trimming removed 2 bases from V and 0 bases from J; junction bases left unmatched: 4. Germline CDR1 MDHEN, CDR2 SYDVKM. The CDR3 runs to 16 residues.

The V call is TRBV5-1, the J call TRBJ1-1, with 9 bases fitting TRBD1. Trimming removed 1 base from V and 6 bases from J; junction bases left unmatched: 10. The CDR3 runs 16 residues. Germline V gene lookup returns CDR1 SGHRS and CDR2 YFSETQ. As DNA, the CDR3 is TGCGCCAGCAGCTTGAGGGGACAGGGTTCGGATCCTGAAGCTTTCTTT. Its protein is CASSLRGQGSDPEAFF.

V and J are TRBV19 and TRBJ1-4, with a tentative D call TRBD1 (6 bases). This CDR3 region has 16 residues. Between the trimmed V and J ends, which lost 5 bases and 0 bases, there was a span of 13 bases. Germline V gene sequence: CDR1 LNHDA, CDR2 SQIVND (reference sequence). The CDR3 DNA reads TGTGCCAGTAGTCTCCGACAGGAAGCAACTAATGAAAAACTGTTTTTT. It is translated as CASSLRQEATNEKLFF.

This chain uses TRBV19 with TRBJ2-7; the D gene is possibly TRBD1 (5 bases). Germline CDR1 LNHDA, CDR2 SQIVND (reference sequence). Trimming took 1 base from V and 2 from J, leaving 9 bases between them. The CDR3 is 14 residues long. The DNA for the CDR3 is TGTGCCAGTAGTATAGCTCAGGGAACCTACGAGCAGTACTTC. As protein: CASSIAQGTYEQYF.